This T cell receptor beta chain was sequenced in a study of cytomegalovirus exposure and HLA in healthy donors. Overall study results and limits: For TCR beta chains, V- and J-gene trimming was later linked to a missense DCLRE1C variant.

On this clone itself: Antigen unknown.

The PCR had 60 Vbeta and 13 Jbeta primers. The protocol was immunoSEQ multiplex PCR, while the TCRdb copy is restricted to in-frame clones and leaves out a portion. The data hold about 170,000 clones, with roughly 80% observed a single time. This TCR came from a young woman in good health and CMV-seronegative. The sample taken for sequencing was PBMCs.

Here the CDR3 reads CASSRQSGNTIYF. The DNA of the CDR3 is TGTGCCAGCAGCCGACAGTCTGGAAACACCATATATTTT. This sequence joins TRBV28 and TRBJ1-3, with D possibly matching TRBD1 (5 bases). Trimming pared 6 bases from V and 1 base from J, leaving 7 bases between. The germline gives CDR1 MDHEN, CDR2 SYDVKM. This CDR3 contains 13 residues.